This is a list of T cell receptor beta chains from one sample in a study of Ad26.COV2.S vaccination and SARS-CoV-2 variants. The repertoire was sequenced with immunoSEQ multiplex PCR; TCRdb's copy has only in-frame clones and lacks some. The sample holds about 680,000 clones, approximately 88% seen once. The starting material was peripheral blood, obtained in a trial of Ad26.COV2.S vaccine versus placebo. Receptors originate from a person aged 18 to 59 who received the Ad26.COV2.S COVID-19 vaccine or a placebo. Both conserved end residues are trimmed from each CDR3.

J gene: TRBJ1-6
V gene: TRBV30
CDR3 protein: AWTSGQGASPLH

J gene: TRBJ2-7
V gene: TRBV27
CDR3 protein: ASSSREGSYEQY

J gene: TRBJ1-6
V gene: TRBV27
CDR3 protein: ASSDRYSPLH

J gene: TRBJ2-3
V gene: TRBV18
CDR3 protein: ASSPKTYSTDTQY

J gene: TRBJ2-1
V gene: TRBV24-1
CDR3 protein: ATSDWGKGGSIPDNEQF

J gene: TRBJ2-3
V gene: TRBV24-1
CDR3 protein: ATGPRGRVPSTDTQY

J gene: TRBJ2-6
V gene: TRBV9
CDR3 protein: ASSEGVRSSGANVLT

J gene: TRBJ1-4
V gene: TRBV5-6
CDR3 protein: ASREQGAGEKLF

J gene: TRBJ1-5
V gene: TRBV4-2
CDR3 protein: ASSQDAGGNQPQH

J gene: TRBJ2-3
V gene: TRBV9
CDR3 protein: ASNRGDVGTDTQY

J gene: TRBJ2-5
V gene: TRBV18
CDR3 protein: ASSPPNRRQY

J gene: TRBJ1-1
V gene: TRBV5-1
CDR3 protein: ASSGGFGWDTEAF

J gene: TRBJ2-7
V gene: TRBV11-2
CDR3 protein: ASSSGTRSSYEQY

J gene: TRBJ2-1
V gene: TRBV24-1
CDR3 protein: ATSDGTVYANEQF

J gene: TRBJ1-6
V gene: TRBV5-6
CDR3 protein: ASSLGQRDSPLH

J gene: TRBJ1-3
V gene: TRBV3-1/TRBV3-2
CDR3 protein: ASSQPGELGGNTIY

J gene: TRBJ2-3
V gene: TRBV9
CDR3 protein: ASSPSGGADTQY